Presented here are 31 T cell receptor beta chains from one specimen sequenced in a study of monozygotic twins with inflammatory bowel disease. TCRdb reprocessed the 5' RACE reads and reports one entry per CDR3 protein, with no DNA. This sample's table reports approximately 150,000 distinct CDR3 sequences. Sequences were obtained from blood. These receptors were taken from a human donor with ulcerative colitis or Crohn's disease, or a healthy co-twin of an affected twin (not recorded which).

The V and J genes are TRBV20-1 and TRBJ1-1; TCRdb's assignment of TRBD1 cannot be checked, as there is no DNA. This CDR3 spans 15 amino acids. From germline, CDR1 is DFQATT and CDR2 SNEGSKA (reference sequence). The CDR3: CSAERGRGVRGEAFF.

This chain's CDR3 is CASSQALQGSGELFF. The gene calls are TRBV3-1 and TRBJ2-2; the D gene TCRdb calls, TRBD1, cannot be checked with no DNA. Germline CDR1 reads LGHDT; CDR2 reads YNNKEL (reference sequence). The CDR3 covers 15 residues.

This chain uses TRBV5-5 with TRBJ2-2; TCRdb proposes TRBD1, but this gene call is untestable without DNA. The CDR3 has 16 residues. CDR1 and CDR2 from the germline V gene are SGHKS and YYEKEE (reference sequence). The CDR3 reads CASSSLDRKNTGELFF.

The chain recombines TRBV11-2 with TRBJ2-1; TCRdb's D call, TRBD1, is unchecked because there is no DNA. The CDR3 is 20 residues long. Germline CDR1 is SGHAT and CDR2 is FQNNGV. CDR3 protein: CASSSPGGPQRTGSYNEQFF.

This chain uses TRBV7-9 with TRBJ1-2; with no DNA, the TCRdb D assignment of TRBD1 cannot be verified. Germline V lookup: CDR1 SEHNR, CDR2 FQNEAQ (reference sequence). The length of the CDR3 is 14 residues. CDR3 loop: CASRFKQGTYGYTF.

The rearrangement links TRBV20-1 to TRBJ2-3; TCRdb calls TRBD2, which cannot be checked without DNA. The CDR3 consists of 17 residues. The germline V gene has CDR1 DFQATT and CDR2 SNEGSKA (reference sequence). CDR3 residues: CSARFPAASLVKDTQYF.

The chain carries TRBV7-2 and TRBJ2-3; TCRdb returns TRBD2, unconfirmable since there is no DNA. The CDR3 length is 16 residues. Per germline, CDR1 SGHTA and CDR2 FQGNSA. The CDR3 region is CASSSYTGRATDTQYF.

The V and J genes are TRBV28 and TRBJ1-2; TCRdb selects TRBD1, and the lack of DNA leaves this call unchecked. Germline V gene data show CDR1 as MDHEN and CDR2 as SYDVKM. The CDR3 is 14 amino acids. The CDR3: CASSFQGATYGYTF.

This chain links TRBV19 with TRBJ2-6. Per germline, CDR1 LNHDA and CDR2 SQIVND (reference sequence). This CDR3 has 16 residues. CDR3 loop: CASSIVSRSGANVLTF. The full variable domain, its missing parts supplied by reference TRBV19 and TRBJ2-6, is DGGITQSPKYLFRKEGQNVTLSCEQNLNHDAMYWYRQDPGQGLRLIYYSQIVNDFQKGDIAEGYSVSREKKESFPLTVTSAQKNPTAFYLCASSIVSRSGANVLTFGAGSRLTVL.

The CDR3 loop reads CASSYWTSGVETQYF. The chain couples TRBV6-5 to TRBJ2-5; TCRdb designates TRBD2, a call that cannot be tested without DNA. This CDR3 spans 15 amino acids. Germline values: CDR1 MNHEY, CDR2 SVGAGI.

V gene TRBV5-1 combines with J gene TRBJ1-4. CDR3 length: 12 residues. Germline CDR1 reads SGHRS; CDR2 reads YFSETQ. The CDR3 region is CASSLEGGKLFF.

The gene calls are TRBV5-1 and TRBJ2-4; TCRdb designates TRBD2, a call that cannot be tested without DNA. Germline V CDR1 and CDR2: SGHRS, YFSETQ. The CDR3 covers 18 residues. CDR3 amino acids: CASSLVGLAGVAKNIQYF.

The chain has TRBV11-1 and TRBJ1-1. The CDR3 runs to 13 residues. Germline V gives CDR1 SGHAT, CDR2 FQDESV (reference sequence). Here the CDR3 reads CASSSIMNTEAFF.

The CDR3 sequence: CASRVDRTNTEAFF. This chain uses TRBV6-6 with TRBJ1-1; TCRdb picks TRBD1, but there is no DNA to check that call. The CDR3 is 14 residues long. In germline, CDR1 is MNHNY, CDR2 SVGAGI (reference sequence).

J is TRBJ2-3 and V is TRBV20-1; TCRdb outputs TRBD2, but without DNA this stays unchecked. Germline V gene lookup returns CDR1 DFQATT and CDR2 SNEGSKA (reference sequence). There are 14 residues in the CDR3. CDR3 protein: CRASAGRFPDTQYF.

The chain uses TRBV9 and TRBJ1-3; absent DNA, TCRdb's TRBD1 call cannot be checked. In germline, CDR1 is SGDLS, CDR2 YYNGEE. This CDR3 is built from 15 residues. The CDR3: CASSPSAGLGNTIYF.

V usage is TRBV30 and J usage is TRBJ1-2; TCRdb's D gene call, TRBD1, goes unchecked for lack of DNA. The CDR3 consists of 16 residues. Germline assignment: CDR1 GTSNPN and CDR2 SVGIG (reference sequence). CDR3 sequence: CAFGTGGYPWGYGYTF.

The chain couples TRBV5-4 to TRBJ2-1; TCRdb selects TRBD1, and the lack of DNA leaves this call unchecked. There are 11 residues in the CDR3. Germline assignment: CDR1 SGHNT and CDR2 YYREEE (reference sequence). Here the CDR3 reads CASSLGREQFF.

CDR3 residues: CATSTKGSPLHF. The chain recombines TRBV24-1 with TRBJ1-6; TCRdb reports TRBD1, a call that lacks DNA to check it against. This CDR3 is 12 amino acids long. Germline-derived CDR1 and CDR2 are KGHDR and SFDVKD.

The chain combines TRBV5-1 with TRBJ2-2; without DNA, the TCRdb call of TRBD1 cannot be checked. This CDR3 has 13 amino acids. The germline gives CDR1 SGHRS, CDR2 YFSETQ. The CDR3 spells CASSLAGPGELFF.

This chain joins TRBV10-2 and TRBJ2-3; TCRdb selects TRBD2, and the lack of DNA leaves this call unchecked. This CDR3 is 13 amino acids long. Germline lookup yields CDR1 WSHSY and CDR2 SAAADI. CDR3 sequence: CASTSGVTDTQYF.

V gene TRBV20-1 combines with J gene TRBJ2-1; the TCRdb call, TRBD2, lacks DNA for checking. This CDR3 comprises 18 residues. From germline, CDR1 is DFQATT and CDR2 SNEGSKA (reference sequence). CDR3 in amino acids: CSARDPPFSSGGLGEQFF.

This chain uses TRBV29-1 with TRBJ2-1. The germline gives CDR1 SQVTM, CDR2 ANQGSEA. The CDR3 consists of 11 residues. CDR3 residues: CSVEKGNEQFF.

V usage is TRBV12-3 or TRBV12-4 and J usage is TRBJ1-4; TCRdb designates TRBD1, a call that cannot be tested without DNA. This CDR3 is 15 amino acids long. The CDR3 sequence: CASSFQQGALEKLFF.

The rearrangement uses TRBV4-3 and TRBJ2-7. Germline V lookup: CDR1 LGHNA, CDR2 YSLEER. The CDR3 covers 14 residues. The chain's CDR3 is CASSQTAGLGEQYF.

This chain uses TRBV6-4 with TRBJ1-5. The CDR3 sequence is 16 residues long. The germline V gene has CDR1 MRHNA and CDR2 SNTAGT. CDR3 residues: CASSDSVGLINQPQHF.

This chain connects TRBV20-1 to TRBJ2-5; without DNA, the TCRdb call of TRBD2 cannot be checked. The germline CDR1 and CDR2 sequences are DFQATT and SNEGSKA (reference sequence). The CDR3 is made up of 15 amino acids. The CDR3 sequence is CSAPRPAGEAETQYF.

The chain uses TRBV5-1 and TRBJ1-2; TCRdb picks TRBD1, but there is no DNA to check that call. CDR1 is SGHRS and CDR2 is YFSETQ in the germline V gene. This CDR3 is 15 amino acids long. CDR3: CASSKDRELPYGYTF.

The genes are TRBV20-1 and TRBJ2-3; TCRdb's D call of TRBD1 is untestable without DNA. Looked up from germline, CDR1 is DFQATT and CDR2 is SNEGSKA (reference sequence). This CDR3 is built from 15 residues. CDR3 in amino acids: CSASVGQGIPDTQYF.

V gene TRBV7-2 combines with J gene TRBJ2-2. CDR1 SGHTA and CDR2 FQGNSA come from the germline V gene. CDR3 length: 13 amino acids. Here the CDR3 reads CASSLERGGELFF. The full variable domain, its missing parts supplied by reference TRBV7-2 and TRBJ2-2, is GAGVSQSPSNKVTEKGKDVELRCDPISGHTALYWYRQSLGQGLEFLIYFQGNSAPDKSGLPSDRFSAERTGGSVSTLTIQRTQQEDSAVYLCASSLERGGELFFGEGSRLTVL.

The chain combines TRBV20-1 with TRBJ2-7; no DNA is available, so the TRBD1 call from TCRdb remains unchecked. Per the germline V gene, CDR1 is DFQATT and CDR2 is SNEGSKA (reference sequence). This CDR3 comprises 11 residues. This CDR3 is CSAELGGGGYF.